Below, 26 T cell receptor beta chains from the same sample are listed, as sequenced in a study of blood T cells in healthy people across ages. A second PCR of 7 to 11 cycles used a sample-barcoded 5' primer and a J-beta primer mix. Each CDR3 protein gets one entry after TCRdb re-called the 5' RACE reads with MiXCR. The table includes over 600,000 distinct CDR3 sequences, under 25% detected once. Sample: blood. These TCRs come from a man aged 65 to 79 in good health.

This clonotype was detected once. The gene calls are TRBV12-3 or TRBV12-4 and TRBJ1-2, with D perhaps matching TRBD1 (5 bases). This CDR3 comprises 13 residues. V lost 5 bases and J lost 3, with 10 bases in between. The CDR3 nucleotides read TGTGCCAGCAGTACCGCAGGGCACTATGGCTACACCTTC. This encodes CASSTAGHYGYTF.

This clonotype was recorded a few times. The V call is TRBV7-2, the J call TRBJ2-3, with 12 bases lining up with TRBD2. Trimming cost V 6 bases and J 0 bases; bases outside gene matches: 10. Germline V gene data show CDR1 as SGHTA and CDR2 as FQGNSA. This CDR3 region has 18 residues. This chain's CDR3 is CASRTPSGRVSSTDTQYF. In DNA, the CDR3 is TGTGCCAGCAGAACCCCTAGCGGGAGGGTTTCTAGCACAGATACGCAGTATTTT.

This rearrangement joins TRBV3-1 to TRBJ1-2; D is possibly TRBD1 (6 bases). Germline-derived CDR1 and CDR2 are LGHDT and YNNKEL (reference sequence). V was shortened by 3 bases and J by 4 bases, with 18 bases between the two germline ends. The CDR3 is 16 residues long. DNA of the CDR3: TGTGCCAGCAGCCATACCGGGACAACCCTTGGCTATGGCTACACCTTC. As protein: CASSHTGTTLGYGYTF.

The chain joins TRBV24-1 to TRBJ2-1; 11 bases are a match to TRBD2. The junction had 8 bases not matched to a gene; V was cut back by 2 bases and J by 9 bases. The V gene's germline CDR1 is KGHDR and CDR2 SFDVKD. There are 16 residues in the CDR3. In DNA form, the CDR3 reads TGTGCCACCAGTGATTATAGCGGGAGGGCCCTCAGTGAGCAGTTCTTC. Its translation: CATSDYSGRALSEQFF.

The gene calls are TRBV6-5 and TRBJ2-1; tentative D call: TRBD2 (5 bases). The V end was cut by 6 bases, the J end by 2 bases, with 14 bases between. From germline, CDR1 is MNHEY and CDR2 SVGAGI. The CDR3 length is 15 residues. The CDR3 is CASRTGGEPYNEQFF. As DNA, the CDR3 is TGTGCCAGCAGGACGGGTGGGGAGCCCTACAATGAGCAGTTCTTC.

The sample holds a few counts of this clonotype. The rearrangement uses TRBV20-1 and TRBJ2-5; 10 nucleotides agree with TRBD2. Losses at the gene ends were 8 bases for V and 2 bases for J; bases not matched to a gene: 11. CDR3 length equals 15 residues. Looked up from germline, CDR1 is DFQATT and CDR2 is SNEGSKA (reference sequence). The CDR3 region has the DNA TGCAGTACGCCCTTAGCGGGAGGAATTCAAGAGACCCAGTACTTC. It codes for CSTPLAGGIQETQYF.

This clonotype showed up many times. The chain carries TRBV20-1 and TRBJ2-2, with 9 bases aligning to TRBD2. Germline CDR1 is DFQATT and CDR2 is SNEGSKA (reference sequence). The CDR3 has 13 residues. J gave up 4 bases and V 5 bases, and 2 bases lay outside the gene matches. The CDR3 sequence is CSAGSGSTGELFF. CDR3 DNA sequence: TGCAGTGCTGGTAGCGGGAGCACCGGGGAGCTGTTTTTT.

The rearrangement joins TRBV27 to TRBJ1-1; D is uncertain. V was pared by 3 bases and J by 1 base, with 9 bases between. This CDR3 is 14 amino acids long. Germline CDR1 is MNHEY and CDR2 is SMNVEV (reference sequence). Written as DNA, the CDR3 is TGTGCCAGCAGTTTGCGGCTCCAGAACACTGAAGCTTTCTTT. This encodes CASSLRLQNTEAFF.

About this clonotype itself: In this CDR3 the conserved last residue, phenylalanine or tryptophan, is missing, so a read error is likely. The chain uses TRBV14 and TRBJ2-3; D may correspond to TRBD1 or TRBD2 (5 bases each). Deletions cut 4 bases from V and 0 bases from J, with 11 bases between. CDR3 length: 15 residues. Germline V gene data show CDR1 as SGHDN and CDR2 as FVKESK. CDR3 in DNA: TGTGCCAGCAGCCTAACCTGGGACAGCACAGATACGCAGTATGTT. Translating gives CASSLTWDSTDTQYV.

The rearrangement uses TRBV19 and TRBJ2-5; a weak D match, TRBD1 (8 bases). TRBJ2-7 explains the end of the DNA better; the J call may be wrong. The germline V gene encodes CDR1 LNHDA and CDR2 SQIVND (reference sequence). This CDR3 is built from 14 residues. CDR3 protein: CASGRTGNSYEQYF. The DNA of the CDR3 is TGTGCCAGCGGGAGGACAGGGAATTCCTACGAGCAGTACTTC.

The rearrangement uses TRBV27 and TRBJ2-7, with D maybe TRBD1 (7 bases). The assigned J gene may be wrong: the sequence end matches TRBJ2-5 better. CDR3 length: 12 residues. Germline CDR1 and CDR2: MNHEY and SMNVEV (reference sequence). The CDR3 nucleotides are TGTGCCAGCAGCCCAGGGGGGACGACCCAGTACTTC. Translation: CASSPGGTTQYF.

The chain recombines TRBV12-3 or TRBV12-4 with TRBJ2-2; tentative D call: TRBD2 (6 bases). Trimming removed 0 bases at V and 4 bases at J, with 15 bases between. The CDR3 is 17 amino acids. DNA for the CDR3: TGTGCCAGCAGTTTAGCGAGTGGGGCGGGATTCACCGGGGAGCTGTTTTTT. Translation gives CASSLASGAGFTGELFF.

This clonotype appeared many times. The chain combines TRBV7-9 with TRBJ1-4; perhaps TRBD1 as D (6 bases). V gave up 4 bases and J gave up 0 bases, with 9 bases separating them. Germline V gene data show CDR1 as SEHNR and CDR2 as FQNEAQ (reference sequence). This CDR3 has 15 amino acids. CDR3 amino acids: CASSYGTTTNEKLFF. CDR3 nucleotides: TGTGCCAGCAGCTACGGGACAACAACTAATGAAAAACTGTTTTTT.

The CDR3 spells CASRNTGQVYEQYF. CDR3 sequence (DNA): TGTGCCAGTAGGAACACGGGACAGGTGTACGAGCAGTACTTC. The chain carries TRBV19 and TRBJ2-7; TRBD1 matches 8 bases. CDR3 length equals 14 residues. Germline V gives CDR1 LNHDA, CDR2 SQIVND (reference sequence). V lost 6 bases and J lost 4; bases outside the gene matches: 8. Variable domain in full (rest from reference TRBV19 and TRBJ2-7): DGGITQSPKYLFRKEGQNVTLSCEQNLNHDAMYWYRQDPGQGLRLIYYSQIVNDFQKGDIAEGYSVSREKKESFPLTVTSAQKNPTAFYLCASRNTGQVYEQYFGPGTRLTVT.

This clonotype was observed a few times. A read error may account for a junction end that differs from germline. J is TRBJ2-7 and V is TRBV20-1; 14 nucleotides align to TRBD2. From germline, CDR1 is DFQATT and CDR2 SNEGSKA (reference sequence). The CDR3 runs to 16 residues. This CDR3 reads CSASGVLGLAGDEQYF. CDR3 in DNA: TGCAGCGCTAGTGGGGTACTGGGACTAGCGGGAGACGAGCAGTACTTC.

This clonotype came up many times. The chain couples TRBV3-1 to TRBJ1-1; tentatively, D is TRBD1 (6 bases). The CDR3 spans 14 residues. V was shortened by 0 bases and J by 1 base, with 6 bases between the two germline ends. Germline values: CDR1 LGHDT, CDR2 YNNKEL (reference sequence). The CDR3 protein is CASSQDRGNTEAFF. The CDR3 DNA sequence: TGTGCCAGCAGCCAAGACAGGGGGAACACTGAAGCTTTCTTT. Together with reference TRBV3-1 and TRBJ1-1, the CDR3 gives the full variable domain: DTAVSQTPKYLVTQMGNDKSIKCEQNLGHDTMYWYKQDSKKFLKIMFSYNNKELIINETVPNRFSPKSPDKAHLNLHINSLELGDSAVYFCASSQDRGNTEAFFGQGTRLTVV.

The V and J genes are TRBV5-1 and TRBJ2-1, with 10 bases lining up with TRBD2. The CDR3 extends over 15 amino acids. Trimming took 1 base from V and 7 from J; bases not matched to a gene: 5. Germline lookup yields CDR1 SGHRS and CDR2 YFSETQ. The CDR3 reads CASSLTSGMGNEQFF. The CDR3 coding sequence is TGCGCCAGCAGCTTGACTAGCGGGATGGGAAATGAGCAGTTCTTC. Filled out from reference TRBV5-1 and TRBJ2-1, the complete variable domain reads KAGVTQTPRYLIKTRGQQVTLSCSPISGHRSVSWYQQTPGQGLQFLFEYFSETQRNKGNFPGRFSGRQFSNSRSEMNVSTLELGDSALYLCASSLTSGMGNEQFFGPGTRLTVL.

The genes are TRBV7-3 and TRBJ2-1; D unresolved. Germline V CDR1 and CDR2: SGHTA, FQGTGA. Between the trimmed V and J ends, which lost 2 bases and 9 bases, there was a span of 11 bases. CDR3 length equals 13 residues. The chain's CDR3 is CASSLFSAAEQFF. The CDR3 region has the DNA TGTGCCAGCAGCTTATTTTCGGCGGCTGAGCAGTTCTTC.

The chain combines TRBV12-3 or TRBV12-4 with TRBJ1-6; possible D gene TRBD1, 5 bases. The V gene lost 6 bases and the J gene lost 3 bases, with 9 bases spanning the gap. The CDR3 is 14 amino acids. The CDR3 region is CASSRGGYNSPLHF. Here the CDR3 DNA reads TGTGCCAGCAGCCGGGGGGGCTATAATTCACCCCTCCACTTT.

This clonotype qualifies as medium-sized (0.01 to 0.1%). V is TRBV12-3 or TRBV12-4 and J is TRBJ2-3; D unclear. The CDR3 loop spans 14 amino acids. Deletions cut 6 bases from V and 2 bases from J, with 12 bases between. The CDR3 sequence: CASSTTWSTDTQYF. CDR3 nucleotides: TGTGCCAGCAGCACCACTTGGTCCACAGATACGCAGTATTTT.

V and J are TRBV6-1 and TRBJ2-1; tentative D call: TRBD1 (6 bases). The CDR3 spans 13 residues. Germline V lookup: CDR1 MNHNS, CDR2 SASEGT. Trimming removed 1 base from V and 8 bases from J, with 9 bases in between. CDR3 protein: CASSEVSGDEQFF. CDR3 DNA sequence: TGTGCCAGCAGTGAAGTCTCAGGGGATGAGCAGTTCTTC.

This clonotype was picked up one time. The CDR3 bases are TGTGCCAGCAGCCTTCGGGAGTACGGGGAGCTGTTTTTT. The encoded protein is CASSLREYGELFF. V is TRBV12-3 or TRBV12-4 and J is TRBJ2-2; D possibly corresponds to TRBD2 (6 bases). V was pared by 6 bases and J by 7 bases, with 12 bases between. This CDR3 has 13 residues.

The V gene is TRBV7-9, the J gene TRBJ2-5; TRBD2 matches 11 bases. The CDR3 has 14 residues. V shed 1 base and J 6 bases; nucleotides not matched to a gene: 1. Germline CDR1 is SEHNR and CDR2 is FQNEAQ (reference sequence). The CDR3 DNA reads TGTGCCAGCAGCTTAGGGACTAGCGGGCAGACCCAGTACTTC. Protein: CASSLGTSGQTQYF.

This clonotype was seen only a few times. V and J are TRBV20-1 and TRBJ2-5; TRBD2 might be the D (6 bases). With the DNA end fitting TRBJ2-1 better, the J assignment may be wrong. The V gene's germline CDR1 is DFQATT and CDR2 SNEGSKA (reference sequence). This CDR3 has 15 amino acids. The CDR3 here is CSARARGRKDNEQFF. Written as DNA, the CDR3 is TGCAGTGCTAGAGCACGGGGGAGAAAGGACAATGAGCAGTTCTTC.

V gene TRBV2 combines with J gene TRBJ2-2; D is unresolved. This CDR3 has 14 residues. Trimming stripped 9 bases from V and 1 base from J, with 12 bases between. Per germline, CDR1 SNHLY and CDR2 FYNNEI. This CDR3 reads CARQGKENTGELFF. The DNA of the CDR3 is TGTGCCAGACAAGGAAAAGAGAACACCGGGGAGCTGTTTTTT.

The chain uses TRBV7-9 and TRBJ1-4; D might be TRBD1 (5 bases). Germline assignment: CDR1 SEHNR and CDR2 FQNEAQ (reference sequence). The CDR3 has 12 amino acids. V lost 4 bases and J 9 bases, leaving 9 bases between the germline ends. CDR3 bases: TGTGCCAGCAGCTCGGGACCACAAAAACTGTTTTTT. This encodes CASSSGPQKLFF.